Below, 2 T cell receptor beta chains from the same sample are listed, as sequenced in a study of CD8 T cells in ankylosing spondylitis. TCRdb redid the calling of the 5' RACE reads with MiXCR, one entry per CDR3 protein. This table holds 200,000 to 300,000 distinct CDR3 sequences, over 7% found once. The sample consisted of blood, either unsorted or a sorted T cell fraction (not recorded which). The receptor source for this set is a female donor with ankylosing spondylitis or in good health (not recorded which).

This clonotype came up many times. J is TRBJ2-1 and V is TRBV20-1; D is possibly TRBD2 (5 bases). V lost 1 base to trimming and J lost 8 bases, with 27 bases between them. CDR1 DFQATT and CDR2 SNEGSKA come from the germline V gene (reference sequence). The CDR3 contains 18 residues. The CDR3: CSARGTRRLPIRVDEQFF. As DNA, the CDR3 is TGCAGTGCTAGAGGTACGAGACGACTACCGATACGGGTTGATGAGCAGTTCTTC.

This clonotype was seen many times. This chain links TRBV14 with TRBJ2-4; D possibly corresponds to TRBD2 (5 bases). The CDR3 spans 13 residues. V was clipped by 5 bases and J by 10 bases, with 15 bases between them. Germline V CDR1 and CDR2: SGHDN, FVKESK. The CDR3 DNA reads TGTGCCAGCAGCTCATCGCGTGGAGGAATTCAGTACTTC. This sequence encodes CASSSSRGGIQYF.